This T cell receptor beta chain appears in the sequencing data of a study of shared clonotypes between healthy human individuals. Study overall: Sampling drew on donors who were two women and a few men aged 18 to 49.

Splitting of each subset's genomic DNA was done evenly across several immunoSEQ plates. The method was immunoSEQ multiplex PCR; TCRdb's version includes in-frame clones alone and lacks a portion of them. Here the sample spans 1.5 million to 2.5 million clones, approximately 94% being singletons. Naive-designated CD8 cells lacked CD45RO, were positively enriched for CCR7, and omitted terminally differentiated effector memory CD45RA+ cells. The germline V gene has CDR1 SGDLS and CDR2 YYNGEE. Trimming removed 3 bases from V and 4 bases from J; junction bases left unmatched: 7. The CDR3 loop spans 15 amino acids.

The sequenced material came from naive CD8+ T cells sorted from blood. This TCR derives from a man younger than 35 in good health. The chain is built from TRBV9 and TRBJ2-3; 8 positions agree with TRBD2. In DNA, the CDR3 is TGTGCCAGCAGCGCCAGCGGGGGTCCACCAGATACGCAGTATTTT. It specifies CASSASGGPPDTQYF.